This T cell receptor beta chain was observed in a study of spatial heterogeneity in lung cancer. Study details: Detected beta-chain sequences consistently exceeded alpha-chain sequences. Overall study findings and caveats: Blood contained ubiquitous expanded tumor TCRs more at resection than at follow-up.

The sample holds many counts of this clonotype. The target antigen is unknown. Carried by each TCR cDNA molecule was a unique molecular identifier. TCRdb ran MiXCR on the 5' RACE reads and lists one entry per CDR3 protein. The sample lists about 28,000 distinct CDR3 sequences; about 8.1% were seen once. J lost 2 bases, V lost 7 bases, and 7 bases had no gene match. The germline CDR1 and CDR2 sequences are SEHNR and FQNEAQ (reference sequence). CDR3 size: 15 residues. Time point reported: sample taken at primary tumor resection. From tumor, nontumor lung or frozen PBMC, whole RNA was taken unsorted for sequencing. Donors were under 90 untreated early-stage non-small cell lung cancer patients.

The chain uses TRBV7-9 and TRBJ1-1; 10 nucleotides align to TRBD1. The source is a female donor with early-stage non-small cell lung cancer. Sequencing was performed on PBMCs, taken at surgery. The CDR3 loop reads CASKLTGGSNTEAFF. CDR3 DNA sequence: TGTGCCAGCAAGTTGACAGGGGGCTCCAACACTGAAGCTTTCTTT.